This entry lists 5 T cell receptor beta chains sequenced from one sample in a study of regulatory T cells in long-lasting Graves disease. Time point reported: newly diagnosed GD, antithyroid drugs for less than 3 months. PBMC-derived RNA was used for the TCR library. CDR3-region Arm-PCR and iRepertoire HTBI primers produced the TCR beta libraries. In TCRdb, the multiplex PCR reads were re-called with MiXCR into one record per CDR3 protein. The sample holds about 420,000 distinct CDR3 sequences, about a sixth seen once. This sample also belongs to another study, concerning T cells in Graves' hyperthyroidism and ophthalmopathy.

Source: peripheral blood mononuclear cells (PBMCs), taken at new diagnosis, from a patient treated with antithyroid drugs. Receptors were obtained from a young woman with Graves disease.

Of note for this clonotype: A much bigger clone sits one base away, suggesting this may be a read error. The chain couples TRBV11-1 to TRBJ2-1; tentative D call: TRBD1 (5 bases). CDR1 and CDR2 (germline): SGHAT, FQDESV (reference sequence). CDR3 size: 13 residues. V lost 5 bases and J lost 10, with 15 bases in between. This CDR3 is CASSKTVTYEQFF. CDR3 nucleotides: TGTGCCAGCAGCAAGACAGTTACCTACGAGCAGTTCTTC.

Many counts were recorded for this clonotype. One end of the junction varies from germline; a read error may be responsible. V gene TRBV7-8 combines with J gene TRBJ2-5; 10 positions agree with TRBD2. CDR3 length: 15 residues. CDR1 is SGHVS, CDR2 FQNEAQ, per germline. The CDR3 region is CASSVAGGHQETQYF. In DNA, the CDR3 is TGTGCCAGCAGCGTAGCGGGAGGTCACCAAGAGACCCAGTACTTC. The full variable domain, completed using reference TRBV7-8 and TRBJ2-5, is GAGVSQSPRYKVAKRGQDVALRCDPISGHVSLFWYQQALGQGPEFLTYFQNEAQLDKSGLPSDRFFAERPEGSVSTLKIQRTQQEDSAVYLCASSVAGGHQETQYFGPGTRLLVL.

In its sample, this clonotype was seen once. This could be a read error, since a much larger clone is one nucleotide away. This CDR3 fails to terminate in the conserved phenylalanine or tryptophan, so it likely reflects a read error. The gene calls are TRBV28 and TRBJ1-4; 12 positions match TRBD1. The junction had 5 bases not matched to a gene; V was cut back by 0 bases and J by 6 bases. CDR3 size: 17 residues. The germline V gene encodes CDR1 MDHEN and CDR2 SYDVKM. The CDR3 DNA is TGTGCCAGCAGTTTATGGGCGGGGACAGGGGGCGATGAAAAACTGTTTCTT. Protein: CASSLWAGTGGDEKLFL.

In this sample, this clonotype turned up many times. The rearrangement joins TRBV3-1 to TRBJ2-7; TRBD1 might be the D (6 bases). Germline V gene lookup returns CDR1 LGHDT and CDR2 YNNKEL (reference sequence). CDR3 length: 16 residues. Trimming stripped 0 bases from V and 0 bases from J, with 12 bases between. In DNA form, the CDR3 reads TGTGCCAGCAGCCAAGATCAGGGGTTTAGCTCCTACGAGCAGTACTTC. It is translated as CASSQDQGFSSYEQYF.

This clonotype was found many times. This chain uses TRBV20-1 with TRBJ2-3; D might be TRBD2 (6 bases). The CDR3 loop spans 13 amino acids. The germline V gene encodes CDR1 DFQATT and CDR2 SNEGSKA (reference sequence). CDR3 in DNA: TGCAGCTCGGGGAGGATAAGCACAGATACGCAGTATTTT. Its translation: CSSGRISTDTQYF.